Following are 19 T cell receptor beta chains from one sample sequenced in a study of cytomegalovirus exposure and HLA in healthy donors. The PCR used 60 Vbeta and 13 Jbeta primers. TCRdb's table, derived via immunoSEQ multiplex PCR, lists solely in-frame clones and lacks some. The sample has about 130,000 clones, about 74% seen once. Sequenced sample: PBMCs. These receptors originate from a woman between 50 and 59 years old in good health and CMV-seropositive.

V gene TRBV13 combines with J gene TRBJ2-1, with 12 bases that match TRBD2. The ends lost 6 bases at V and 8 bases at J; junction bases unmatched: 5. The CDR3 has 14 amino acids. Germline assignment: CDR1 PRHDT and CDR2 FYEKMQ (reference sequence). The CDR3 DNA follows: TGTGCCAGCAGGCTAGCGGGGGGGAGGTATGAGCAGTTCTTC. Encoded protein: CASRLAGGRYEQFF.

Comment on this clone: The identical CDR3 is also encoded by other nucleotide sequences in the sample. This sequence joins TRBV5-6 and TRBJ1-5, with D possibly matching TRBD1 (5 bases). The CDR3 covers 16 residues. Germline V lookup: CDR1 SGHDT, CDR2 YYEEEE. Trimming left V 4 bases short and J 4 bases short, with 18 bases between. CDR3 amino acids: CASSLRRGRINQPQHF. CDR3 nucleotide sequence: TGTGCCAGCAGCCTGCGGAGGGGACGAATTAATCAGCCCCAGCATTTT.

This clone has just one count. The V and J genes are TRBV5-1 and TRBJ1-6, with 10 bases matching TRBD1. Trimming took 1 base from V and 11 from J; bases not matched to a gene: 12. Per germline, CDR1 SGHRS and CDR2 YFSETQ. The CDR3 spans 17 residues. The CDR3 DNA follows: TGCGCCAGCAGCTTGATTGGCGTGGGACAGGGGTCGGCACCCCTCCACTTT. It codes for CASSLIGVGQGSAPLHF. Using reference TRBV5-1 and TRBJ1-6 for the parts outside the CDR3, the full variable domain is KAGVTQTPRYLIKTRGQQVTLSCSPISGHRSVSWYQQTPGQGLQFLFEYFSETQRNKGNFPGRFSGRQFSNSRSEMNVSTLELGDSALYLCASSLIGVGQGSAPLHFGNGTRLTVT.

The J gene is TRBJ2-7, the V gene TRBV18; 10 nucleotides agree with TRBD1. Trimming removed 3 bases from V and 6 bases from J; junction bases left unmatched: 8. This CDR3 is built from 15 residues. Per germline, CDR1 KGHSH and CDR2 LQKENI. The CDR3 region is CASSPVGQGSGEQYF. CDR3 in DNA: TGTGCCAGCTCACCCGTGGGACAGGGGTCTGGCGAGCAGTACTTC. The full variable domain, rest sourced from reference TRBV18 and TRBJ2-7, is NAGVMQNPRHLVRRRGQEARLRCSPMKGHSHVYWYRQLPEEGLKFMVYLQKENIIDESGMPKERFSAEFPKEGPSILRIQQVVRGDSAAYFCASSPVGQGSGEQYFGPGTRLTVT.

The genes are TRBV28 and TRBJ2-7; no reliable D call. This CDR3 region has 13 residues. The germline V gene has CDR1 MDHEN and CDR2 SYDVKM. V lost 7 bases, J lost 6 bases, and 16 bases lay in between. The CDR3 bases are TGTGCCAGCACCCTAGATGCTGGATTCGAGCAGTACTTC. It yields the protein CASTLDAGFEQYF.

The gene calls are TRBV30 and TRBJ1-5; D not certain. Germline CDR1 reads GTSNPN; CDR2 reads SVGIG (reference sequence). Trimming pared 4 bases from V and 6 bases from J, leaving 16 bases between. This CDR3 is built from 14 residues. DNA of the CDR3: TGTGCCTGGAAAGACGGAACCGCGGGTCAGCCCCAGCATTTT. This encodes CAWKDGTAGQPQHF.

The sample holds a few counts of this clone. The CDR3 reads CASSLELGGYTF. The CDR3 DNA sequence: TGTGCCAGCAGCTTAGAGCTAGGAGGCTACACCTTC. This chain uses TRBV7-9 with TRBJ1-2; D is uncertain. The V end lost 1 base, the J end lost 8 bases, and 8 bases lay between the germline ends. The length of the CDR3 is 12 residues. Germline V gives CDR1 SEHNR, CDR2 FQNEAQ (reference sequence).

The chain employs TRBV19 and TRBJ1-2; maybe TRBD1 (5 bases). V lost 3 bases to trimming and J lost 3 bases, with 20 bases between them. Germline V gene sequence: CDR1 LNHDA, CDR2 SQIVND (reference sequence). The CDR3 runs 17 residues. The chain's CDR3 is CASSIGAGRLLHYGYTF. The DNA of the CDR3 is TGTGCCAGTAGTATCGGGGCAGGGAGGTTATTGCACTATGGCTACACCTTC.

V gene TRBV7-6 combines with J gene TRBJ1-6; tentative D call: TRBD1 (5 bases). CDR3 size: 16 residues. CDR1 is SGHVS and CDR2 is FNYEAQ in the germline V gene. Trimming cost V 1 base and J 9 bases, with 16 bases left between them. The CDR3, as DNA: TGTGCCAGCAGCTTAGAGGAGTCGGGGGTTGCTTCACCCCTCCACTTT. Protein: CASSLEESGVASPLHF.

This clone was counted only a few times. The chain links TRBV27 to TRBJ2-5, with 8 positions matching TRBD1. The J call may be faulty, since TRBJ2-7 better matches the DNA end. Germline-derived CDR1 and CDR2 are MNHEY and SMNVEV (reference sequence). The CDR3 totals 14 residues. The CDR3 bases are TGTGCCAGCAGCCAGACAGGGGCCAGCTACGAGCAGTACTTC. It encodes CASSQTGASYEQYF.

This rearrangement joins TRBV9 to TRBJ1-5; D is perhaps TRBD1 (5 bases). Trimming pared 3 bases from V and 3 bases from J, leaving 10 bases between. Germline V gene lookup returns CDR1 SGDLS and CDR2 YYNGEE. The CDR3 runs 14 residues. CDR3 amino acids: CASSATAFNQPQHF. CDR3 bases: TGTGCCAGCAGCGCGACAGCTTTCAATCAGCCCCAGCATTTT.

V is TRBV7-9 and J is TRBJ2-5; TRBD2 matches 9 bases. Germline trimming cut 5 bases from V and 5 bases from J; bases unmatched to any gene: 6. The CDR3 covers 14 residues. CDR1 and CDR2 (germline): SEHNR, FQNEAQ (reference sequence). CDR3 bases: TGTGCCAGCAGCCTTAGCGGGGGTGATGAGACCCAGTACTTC. This gives the protein CASSLSGGDETQYF.

The V call is TRBV7-2, the J call TRBJ2-5, with 12 bases lining up with TRBD2. This CDR3 spans 16 amino acids. The germline gives CDR1 SGHTA, CDR2 FQGNSA. The V and J ends lost 5 bases and 1 base, in that order; junction bases with no gene match: 5. CDR3 region: CASSPRLAGAQETQYF. The CDR3 region has the DNA TGTGCCAGCAGCCCAAGACTAGCGGGGGCCCAAGAGACCCAGTACTTC. The variable domain in full, with the rest retrieved from reference TRBV7-2 and TRBJ2-5, is GAGVSQSPSNKVTEKGKDVELRCDPISGHTALYWYRQSLGQGLEFLIYFQGNSAPDKSGLPSDRFSAERTGGSVSTLTIQRTQQEDSAVYLCASSPRLAGAQETQYFGPGTRLLVL.

The chain links TRBV7-9 to TRBJ1-2; TRBD1 is a possible D gene (5 bases). The CDR3 extends over 13 amino acids. CDR1 is SEHNR, CDR2 FQNEAQ, per germline (reference sequence). V was shortened by 5 bases and J by 7 bases, with 14 bases between the two germline ends. CDR3 bases: TGTGCCAGCAGCCGATCGGGGGGAAGTGGCTACACCTTC. The encoded protein is CASSRSGGSGYTF.

The sample holds a few counts of this clone. V and J are TRBV27 and TRBJ2-3; D is uncertain. CDR3 length: 14 residues. Germline CDR1 MNHEY, CDR2 SMNVEV (reference sequence). V was pared by 3 bases and J by 6 bases, with 13 bases between. CDR3 in amino acids: CASSLLASGDTQYF. The CDR3 DNA is TGTGCCAGCAGTTTGTTGGCGTCGGGTGATACGCAGTATTTT.

The chain carries TRBV6-5 and TRBJ1-2; a possible D gene is TRBD1 (5 bases). This CDR3 is built from 12 residues. Germline values: CDR1 MNHEY, CDR2 SVGAGI. The germline V and J ends were trimmed by 5 bases and 5 bases, with 9 bases remaining between them. The CDR3 loop reads CASSRGDYGYTF. CDR3 bases: TGTGCCAGCAGTCGGGGGGATTATGGCTACACCTTC.

The CDR3 loop reads CASSLRGMETQYF. CDR3 nucleotides: TGTGCCAGCAGCTTGCGAGGGATGGAGACCCAGTACTTC. The rearrangement links TRBV5-8 to TRBJ2-5; tentatively, D is TRBD2 (5 bases). V lost 1 base to trimming and J lost 5 bases, with 9 bases between them. From germline, CDR1 is SGHTS and CDR2 YDEGEE. CDR3 length: 13 amino acids.

The chain joins TRBV7-2 to TRBJ2-1, with TRBD2 identical over 12 bases. Germline V gene sequence: CDR1 SGHTA, CDR2 FQGNSA. V lost 5 bases, J lost 9 bases, and 8 bases stayed unmatched. This CDR3 has 15 amino acids. The DNA of the CDR3 is TGTGCCAGCAGCCGGCCTAGCGGGGGGGCGAGTGAGCAGTTCTTC. Translating gives CASSRPSGGASEQFF.

The chain employs TRBV2 and TRBJ2-3; 14 nucleotides line up with TRBD2. The CDR3 totals 16 residues. V lost 5 bases to trimming and J lost 5 bases; unmatched junction nucleotides: 6. Germline V gives CDR1 SNHLY, CDR2 FYNNEI. CDR3: CASSTRLAGGQDTQYF. CDR3 coding DNA: TGTGCCAGCAGTACAAGACTAGCGGGGGGGCAAGATACGCAGTATTTT.